At least ten counts were recorded for the clone carrying this TCR beta chain. What it recognizes is unknown. Individual cDNA molecules received unique molecular identifiers during library preparation. TCRdb independently ran MiXCR on the 5' RACE reads; one entry per CDR3 protein. Of 30,000 to 40,000 distinct CDR3 sequences listed, 3.5% to 5% are singletons. The sample is drawn from a study of early T cells in non-severe SARS-CoV-2 infection. Study context: RNA in bulk from unsorted whole blood was sequenced, and chains were unpaired. Study-level results: Anti-spike CD8 responses were favored in VDJdb matching, and private and CD4 specificities were missed.

This clonotype originated in an adult who was a healthcare worker with PCR-confirmed SARS-CoV-2 infection or an uninfected control (not recorded which). Sequencing was done on a sample of whole blood.

CDR3 bases: TGCGCCAGCAGTGGAAATAGCGGGAGCCGCACAGATACGCAGTATTTT. It encodes CASSGNSGSRTDTQYF. The chain has TRBV10-1 and TRBJ2-3; 9 nucleotides line up with TRBD2. Trimming took 4 bases from V and 1 from J; bases not matched to a gene: 6. The CDR3 is 16 residues long. Germline V gene lookup returns CDR1 WNHNN and CDR2 SYGVQD (reference sequence).